This passage covers 8 T cell receptor beta chains from one sample sequenced in a study of vaccination and CD4 T cells after COVID-19. Sample treatment: roughly 10-day PBMC culture with coronavirus spike peptide pools or control peptides (ViraFEST assay). The Oncomine TCR Beta short-read assay was applied to DNA of cultured CD4+ T cells. MiXCR was run by TCRdb on the PCR reads, yielding one entry per CDR3 protein. The sample carries some 16,000 distinct CDR3 sequences, 52% recorded once. These receptors' antigens are unknown. This material consisted of CD4+ T cells from blood, cultured in vitro, taken before SARS-CoV-2 vaccination. All receptors come from a human donor who had recovered from COVID-19.

The J gene is TRBJ2-2, the V gene TRBV20-1, with D tentatively TRBD1 (6 bases). The ends were cut back, 2 bases at V and 4 bases at J, with 11 bases in the middle. CDR1 is DFQATT, CDR2 SNEGSKA, per germline (reference sequence). This CDR3 is built from 14 residues. CDR3 residues: CSARTGLGTGELFF. The CDR3 coding sequence is TGCAGTGCTAGAACAGGGCTGGGCACCGGGGAGCTGTTTTTT.

The chain has TRBV7-9 and TRBJ2-1; the D gene is possibly TRBD2 (6 bases). The V gene lost 6 bases and the J gene lost 4 bases, with 22 bases spanning the gap. Germline V lookup: CDR1 SEHNR, CDR2 FQNEAQ (reference sequence). The CDR3 loop spans 17 amino acids. This CDR3 is CASRGEEGLRTYNEQFF. CDR3 in DNA: TGTGCCAGCAGGGGGGAAGAGGGACTCCGAACTTACAATGAGCAGTTCTTC. Full variable domain (remainder filled in from reference TRBV7-9 and TRBJ2-1): DTGVSQNPRHKITKRGQNVTFRCDPISEHNRLYWYRQTLGQGPEFLTYFQNEAQLEKSRLLSDRFSAERPKGSFSTLEIQRTEQGDSAMYLCASRGEEGLRTYNEQFFGPGTRLTVL.

J is TRBJ2-3 and V is TRBV7-2, with a weak D call TRBD2 (5 bases). CDR3 length: 14 residues. The germline V gene encodes CDR1 SGHTA and CDR2 FQGNSA. V was cut by 0 bases and J by 4 bases, with 8 bases left in between. Here the CDR3 reads CASSLAGVADTQYF. CDR3 nucleotide sequence: TGTGCCAGCAGCTTAGCGGGAGTAGCAGATACGCAGTATTTT.

The V and J genes are TRBV19 and TRBJ1-2; D remains unclear. The CDR3 spans 14 residues. Germline loops: CDR1 LNHDA, CDR2 SQIVND (reference sequence). V dropped 6 bases and J dropped 7 bases, with 18 bases sitting between them. CDR3 sequence (DNA): TGTGCCAGTAGCCCGGCCGTGGCCTCTTCTGGCTACACCTTC. It encodes CASSPAVASSGYTF.

The chain joins TRBV29-1 to TRBJ2-6, with 8 bases that match TRBD1. This CDR3 spans 14 amino acids. With 6 bases clipped from V and 4 bases from J, the junction kept 5 bases outside the gene matches. Germline loops: CDR1 SQVTM, CDR2 ANQGSEA. The CDR3 DNA reads TGCAGCGTCGAGACAGGGGCCGGGGCCAACGTCCTGACTTTC. It yields the protein CSVETGAGANVLTF.

The chain has TRBV20-1 and TRBJ1-2; D is unclear. Germline CDR1 is DFQATT and CDR2 is SNEGSKA (reference sequence). Trimming stripped 0 bases from V and 9 bases from J, with 8 bases between. This CDR3 comprises 11 residues. The CDR3 DNA reads TGCAGTGCTAGAGAGTGGGAGAGCTACACCTTC. Protein: CSAREWESYTF.

This clonotype came up a few times. The rearrangement joins TRBV7-9 to TRBJ2-5; D may be TRBD2 (5 bases). Germline V lookup: CDR1 SEHNR, CDR2 FQNEAQ (reference sequence). This CDR3 spans 13 amino acids. The V gene lost 2 bases and the J gene lost 5 bases, with 9 bases spanning the gap. In nucleotides, the CDR3 is TGTGCCAGCAGCTTAAGTTCGGGGGAGACCCAGTACTTC. Residues: CASSLSSGETQYF.

The rearrangement links TRBV15 to TRBJ1-1; D remains unclear. Germline lookup yields CDR1 LNHNV and CDR2 YYDKDF (reference sequence). The V gene lost 8 bases and the J gene lost 6 bases, with 19 bases spanning the gap. This CDR3 has 14 amino acids. Here the CDR3 reads CATSRTDEGSEAFF. The CDR3 nucleotides are TGTGCCACCTCTCGGACGGATGAAGGCTCTGAAGCTTTCTTT.